Detailed here is one TCR beta chain. Reverse transcription used roughly 0.45 to 1 ug RNA and random hexamers. With immunoSEQ multiplex PCR, TCR beta CDR3 was amplified across 54 Vbeta and 13 Jbeta. One entry per CDR3 protein, called by TCRdb with MiXCR from the immunoSEQ multiplex PCR reads. Here the sample spans 400,000 or so distinct CDR3 sequences, 75% to 90% being singletons. With 2 bases removed from V and 4 bases from J, the gap between germline ends came to 22 bases. Germline V lookup: CDR1 SGHDT, CDR2 YYEEEE. The CDR3 spans 18 residues. These data are taken from a study of CD8 T cells in Susac syndrome.

Sequenced input: CD8+ T cells from PBMCs. This chain joins TRBV5-6 and TRBJ2-4; perhaps TRBD2 as D (5 bases). The sequence derives from a human donor with multiple sclerosis. CDR3 sequence: CASSFQLGVGILKNIQYF. DNA for the CDR3: TGTGCCAGCAGCTTTCAATTGGGCGTCGGGATCTTAAAAAACATTCAGTACTTC.